This T cell receptor beta chain was recorded in a study of spatial heterogeneity in lung cancer. In its sample, this clonotype ranks as large. Time point specified: sample taken at primary tumor resection. In germline, CDR1 is MGHDK, CDR2 SYGVNS. CDR3 length: 11 amino acids. The V and J ends lost 3 bases and 13 bases, in that order; junction bases with no gene match: 2. TCRdb ran MiXCR on the 5' RACE reads and lists one entry per CDR3 protein. Among several thousand distinct CDR3 sequences, around 9.7% were seen once, and the ten largest hold around 24%. The source was normal lung tissue next to the tumor, collected at surgery. The chain is built from TRBV25-1 and TRBJ1-1, with 10 bases fitting TRBD1. This TCR derives from a male donor with early-stage non-small cell lung cancer. The CDR3 DNA follows: TGTGCCAGCAGTGATGGGACAGGGGATTTCTTT. Residues: CASSDGTGDFF. The full variable domain, in which reference TRBV25-1 and TRBJ1-1 provide the parts outside the CDR3, is EADIYQTPRYLVIGTGKKITLECSQTMGHDKMYWYQQDPGMELHLIHYSYGVNSTEKGDLSSESTVSRIRTEHFPLTLESARPSHTSQYLCASSDGTGDFFGQGTRLTVV.